This passage covers 19 T cell receptor beta chains from one sample sequenced in a study of cytomegalovirus exposure and HLA in healthy donors. PCR primers comprised 60 Vbeta and 13 Jbeta primers. TCRdb's copy holds only in-frame clones and misses some; the assay was immunoSEQ multiplex PCR. Counted here are about 130,000 clones, approximately 83% occurring once; the ten biggest clones make up around 1.3%. Input material: PBMCs. These receptor sequences come from a girl under 10 years old in good health and CMV-seronegative.

This clone has more than one count but fewer than ten. J is TRBJ2-1 and V is TRBV10-1, with TRBD2 matching over 8 bases. The J segment lost 5 bases and the V segment lost 2 bases, leaving 8 bases of the junction unmatched. The CDR3 runs 16 residues. Germline CDR1 is WNHNN and CDR2 is SYGVQD (reference sequence). The CDR3 sequence is CASSEVVSGIHNEQFF. In nucleotides, the CDR3 is TGCGCCAGCAGTGAGGTTGTTAGCGGGATTCACAATGAGCAGTTCTTC.

CDR3 nucleotide sequence: TGTGCCAGCAGCCCCCAACTAGATTCTCAAGAGACCCAGTACTTC. Its protein is CASSPQLDSQETQYF. This chain uses TRBV6-5 with TRBJ2-5, with D possibly matching TRBD2 (5 bases). This CDR3 is built from 15 residues. The ends were cut back, 6 bases at V and 2 bases at J, with 16 bases in the middle. The germline CDR1 and CDR2 sequences are MNHEY and SVGAGI.

The chain recombines TRBV2 with TRBJ1-1, with TRBD1 identical over 10 bases. CDR1 is SNHLY and CDR2 is FYNNEI in the germline V gene. V was clipped by 3 bases and J by 2 bases; unmatched bases: 3. This CDR3 has 15 amino acids. CDR3 region: CASSDDRGLNTEAFF. In DNA, the CDR3 is TGTGCCAGCAGTGACGACAGGGGGCTTAACACTGAAGCTTTCTTT.

The rearrangement uses TRBV7-8 and TRBJ2-7; 8 bases align to TRBD2. The J segment lost 0 bases and the V segment lost 4 bases, leaving 14 bases of the junction unmatched. The CDR3 contains 18 residues. Looked up from germline, CDR1 is SGHVS and CDR2 is FQNEAQ. CDR3 nucleotides: TGTGCCAGCAGCTACCCCGCCGGGGGGGCGGCTTACTCCTACGAGCAGTACTTC. Its protein is CASSYPAGGAAYSYEQYF. The variable domain in full, with the rest retrieved from reference TRBV7-8 and TRBJ2-7, is GAGVSQSPRYKVAKRGQDVALRCDPISGHVSLFWYQQALGQGPEFLTYFQNEAQLDKSGLPSDRFFAERPEGSVSTLKIQRTQQEDSAVYLCASSYPAGGAAYSYEQYFGPGTRLTVT.

This clone was found a few times. The chain is built from TRBV29-1 and TRBJ2-7; 8 nucleotides line up with TRBD2. This CDR3 spans 14 amino acids. Germline V CDR1 and CDR2: SQVTM, ANQGSEA. With 4 bases clipped from V and 4 bases from J, the junction kept 9 bases outside the gene matches. DNA for the CDR3: TGCAGCGTTGTCTTAGGCAGCGGGAGATACGAGCAGTACTTC. Protein: CSVVLGSGRYEQYF.

The chain carries TRBV28 and TRBJ2-3; TRBD2 aligns across 15 bases. This CDR3 is 14 amino acids long. From germline, CDR1 is MDHEN and CDR2 SYDVKM. J gave up 11 bases and V 4 bases, and 4 bases lay outside the gene matches. The CDR3 sequence: CASSSGLAGGVQYF. CDR3 coding DNA: TGTGCCAGCAGTTCGGGACTAGCGGGAGGAGTGCAGTATTTT.

This chain uses TRBV28 with TRBJ1-5; 9 positions agree with TRBD1. This CDR3 is built from 13 residues. Losses at the gene ends were 6 bases for V and 4 bases for J; bases not matched to a gene: 1. The germline V gene encodes CDR1 MDHEN and CDR2 SYDVKM. The CDR3 DNA sequence: TGTGCCAGCAGGGGGACAGGGAATCAGCCCCAGCATTTT. Amino acids: CASRGTGNQPQHF.

The chain links TRBV15 to TRBJ1-4, with TRBD1 identical over 9 bases. With 5 bases clipped from V and 12 bases from J, the junction kept 7 bases outside the gene matches. Germline CDR1 is LNHNV and CDR2 is YYDKDF (reference sequence). The CDR3 is 13 amino acids. The CDR3 reads CATSRYGTGQLFF. CDR3 bases: TGTGCCACCAGCCGATACGGGACAGGGCAACTGTTTTTT.

This clone was recorded only once. The chain joins TRBV9 to TRBJ2-7, with 8 bases fitting TRBD2. CDR1 SGDLS and CDR2 YYNGEE come from the germline V gene. This CDR3 has 15 amino acids. V trimming: 0 bases; J trimming: 7 bases; junction bases outside the gene matches: 9. The CDR3 spells CASSVEDGGVEEQYF. The CDR3 DNA sequence: TGTGCCAGCAGCGTAGAGGACGGGGGGGTAGAAGAGCAGTACTTC.

The V and J genes are TRBV13 and TRBJ2-7; possibly TRBD1 for D (5 bases). CDR3 length equals 17 residues. Germline CDR1 is PRHDT and CDR2 is FYEKMQ (reference sequence). The V and J ends lost 5 bases and 3 bases respectively, with 23 bases between them. The CDR3 nucleotides read TGTGCCAGCAGCACTCCGGCGACTCAGGGCGGATTCTACGAGCAGTACTTC. This sequence encodes CASSTPATQGGFYEQYF.

The V gene is TRBV5-4, the J gene TRBJ2-1; the D gene is possibly TRBD1 (6 bases). The CDR3 runs to 14 residues. Germline CDR1 and CDR2: SGHNT and YYREEE (reference sequence). The germline V and J ends were trimmed by 3 bases and 3 bases, with 10 bases remaining between them. The CDR3 spells CASSWTVNYNEQFF. DNA of the CDR3: TGTGCCAGCAGCTGGACAGTTAACTACAATGAGCAGTTCTTC.

J is TRBJ1-4 and V is TRBV28, with TRBD1 as a possible D gene (5 bases). There are 15 residues in the CDR3. V lost 5 bases to trimming and J lost 7 bases, with 17 bases between them. Germline V CDR1 and CDR2: MDHEN, SYDVKM. DNA of the CDR3: TGTGCCAGCAGTCCCCCGGGGGGTTTACGTGAAAAACTGTTTTTT. Amino acids: CASSPPGGLREKLFF.

The gene calls are TRBV7-2 and TRBJ1-2; 8 nucleotides agree with TRBD1. The V gene's germline CDR1 is SGHTA and CDR2 FQGNSA. Trimming took 3 bases from V and 10 from J; bases not matched to a gene: 4. The CDR3 has 12 residues. The chain's CDR3 is CASSLGQVSYTF. CDR3 in DNA: TGTGCCAGCAGCTTGGGACAGGTTTCCTACACCTTC.

This clone was detected once. V is TRBV5-6 and J is TRBJ1-3; possibly TRBD1 for D (6 bases). Germline CDR1 is SGHDT and CDR2 is YYEEEE. The CDR3 is 13 amino acids. Trimming pared 0 bases from V and 9 bases from J, leaving 10 bases between. CDR3 nucleotides: TGTGCCAGCAGCTTGGGGGGGCGAGGCACCATATATTTT. Protein product: CASSLGGRGTIYF.

J is TRBJ2-7 and V is TRBV29-1, with D maybe TRBD1 (5 bases). The germline V gene has CDR1 SQVTM and CDR2 ANQGSEA. V was shortened by 4 bases and J by 5 bases, with 15 bases between the two germline ends. This CDR3 contains 13 residues. CDR3 in DNA: TGCAGCGTTGTCATGGGGCAACCCAACGAGCAGTACTTC. It encodes CSVVMGQPNEQYF.

The chain joins TRBV6-5 to TRBJ1-6; D ambiguous. The CDR3 runs 15 residues. The germline CDR1 and CDR2 sequences are MNHEY and SVGAGI. Trimming left V 2 bases short and J 5 bases short, with 10 bases between. CDR3 amino acids: CASSYDSRDNSPLHF. CDR3 in DNA: TGTGCCAGCAGTTACGATTCCCGAGATAATTCACCCCTCCACTTT.

V usage is TRBV28 and J usage is TRBJ2-3; 10 bases are shared with TRBD2. The CDR3 is 13 amino acids. J lost 4 bases, V lost 6 bases, and 1 base had no gene match. Looked up from germline, CDR1 is MDHEN and CDR2 is SYDVKM. CDR3 DNA sequence: TGTGCCAGCAGGCTAGCGGGGGCAGATACGCAGTATTTT. Its translation is CASRLAGADTQYF.

CDR3 DNA sequence: TGCGCCAGCAGCCAAGACTGGGTAGGCCAACGGACTATCGAATACTATGAGCAGTTCTTC. Residues: CASSQDWVGQRTIEYYEQFF. V usage is TRBV4-3 and J usage is TRBJ2-1, with a tentative D call TRBD2 (6 bases). CDR3 length: 20 amino acids. Germline-derived CDR1 and CDR2 are LGHNA and YSLEER. V shed 0 bases and J shed 8 bases, with 29 bases lying between them.

This clone was found once. The chain is built from TRBV10-1 and TRBJ2-1; 10 nucleotides agree with TRBD2. There are 14 residues in the CDR3. CDR1 is WNHNN and CDR2 is SYGVQD in the germline V gene (reference sequence). After removal of 4 bases from V and 4 bases from J, the junction contained 1 base not matched to a gene. The CDR3 nucleotides are TGCGCCAGCAGTGCTAGCGGGAGATACAATGAGCAGTTCTTC. Protein product: CASSASGRYNEQFF.